This entry lists 22 T cell receptor beta chains sequenced from one sample in a study of shared T cell receptors in the human thymus. The assay was immunoSEQ multiplex PCR, and TCRdb's table has in-frame clones only and misses some. This table holds approximately 730,000 clones, approximately 85% found once. This sample was shared with a second study, whose subject was human thymus T cells.

The specimen was thymocytes. Receptor source: a girl under three years old with a congenital heart defect.

This clone was detected only once. The gene calls are TRBV7-6 and TRBJ1-2; a weak D match, TRBD1 (5 bases). Germline V lookup: CDR1 SGHVS, CDR2 FNYEAQ. The CDR3 contains 13 residues. V shed 1 base and J shed 5 bases, with 8 bases lying between them. The DNA for the CDR3 is TGTGCCAGCAGCTTAGTGGGGGGTTATGGCTACACCTTC. Its protein is CASSLVGGYGYTF.

In its sample, this clone was seen a few times. The chain links TRBV15 to TRBJ2-3, with D unresolved. V was shortened by 5 bases and J by 6 bases, with 12 bases between the two germline ends. From germline, CDR1 is LNHNV and CDR2 YYDKDF (reference sequence). This CDR3 spans 13 amino acids. CDR3 DNA sequence: TGTGCCACCAGCCCGGTTCTAGAGGATACGCAGTATTTT. Protein sequence: CATSPVLEDTQYF.

The chain recombines TRBV7-2 with TRBJ1-2; the D gene is possibly TRBD1 (5 bases). CDR1 is SGHTA and CDR2 is FQGNSA in the germline V gene. V was cut by 6 bases and J by 3 bases, with 14 bases left in between. The CDR3 covers 14 residues. Written as DNA, the CDR3 is TGTGCCAGCAGGACCAGGGCCGCGGACTATGGCTACACCTTC. It is translated as CASRTRAADYGYTF.

The chain joins TRBV6-1 to TRBJ1-2; tentatively, D is TRBD1 (6 bases). This CDR3 contains 13 residues. V was pared by 6 bases and J by 2 bases, with 10 bases between. CDR1 is MNHNS and CDR2 is SASEGT in the germline V gene. In DNA, the CDR3 is TGTGCCAGCAGGGGAGGGGGAAACTATGGCTACACCTTC. It specifies CASRGGGNYGYTF.

The chain uses TRBV25-1 and TRBJ1-1, with 12 bases aligning to TRBD1. The CDR3 extends over 15 amino acids. V was clipped by 6 bases and J by 2 bases; unmatched bases: 4. CDR1 is MGHDK and CDR2 is SYGVNS in the germline V gene. The CDR3 bases are TGTGCCAGCAGGGGACAGGGGGCCTTAAACACTGAAGCTTTCTTT. This gives the protein CASRGQGALNTEAFF.

This rearrangement joins TRBV7-9 to TRBJ1-2; 11 bases are a match to TRBD1. This CDR3 contains 19 residues. The V and J ends lost 1 base and 0 bases, in that order; junction bases with no gene match: 10. Per germline, CDR1 SEHNR and CDR2 FQNEAQ (reference sequence). The CDR3 bases are TGTGCCAGCAGCTTAGTGGAGACTGGACAGGGGGCATCTAACTATGGCTACACCTTC. Residues: CASSLVETGQGASNYGYTF.

The rearrangement links TRBV4-2 to TRBJ2-7; D is possibly TRBD2 (5 bases). V shed 1 base and J shed 1 base, with 17 bases lying between them. There are 17 residues in the CDR3. CDR1 LGHNA and CDR2 YNFKEQ come from the germline V gene. The CDR3: CASSQGTPGYRSYEQYF. The CDR3 region has the DNA TGTGCCAGCAGCCAAGGGACTCCGGGGTATCGGTCCTACGAGCAGTACTTC.

The J gene is TRBJ2-3, the V gene TRBV7-9; maybe TRBD1 (5 bases). CDR3 length equals 13 residues. CDR1 and CDR2 (germline): SEHNR, FQNEAQ (reference sequence). Trimming took 4 bases from V and 14 from J, leaving 19 bases between them. The CDR3: CASSSRLLDSPYF. CDR3 coding DNA: TGTGCCAGCAGCTCTCGGCTACTTGACAGCCCGTATTTT.

This clone has a handful of counts. The chain carries TRBV5-4 and TRBJ2-3; TRBD1 aligns across 8 bases. V lost 0 bases and J lost 4; bases outside the gene matches: 13. There are 18 residues in the CDR3. Germline CDR1 SGHNT, CDR2 YYREEE (reference sequence). The CDR3 nucleotides read TGTGCCAGCAGCTTGGCTTACGGGCAGCAGGGGGCCCCAGATACGCAGTATTTT. Amino acids: CASSLAYGQQGAPDTQYF.

This chain connects TRBV7-9 to TRBJ1-1; the D gene is possibly TRBD1 (6 bases). Germline assignment: CDR1 SEHNR and CDR2 FQNEAQ (reference sequence). V shed 0 bases and J shed 8 bases, with 19 bases lying between them. CDR3 length equals 16 residues. The CDR3 loop is CASSLASPGQPVEAFF. DNA of the CDR3: TGTGCCAGCAGCTTAGCTTCGCCCGGACAGCCGGTGGAAGCTTTCTTT.

The J gene is TRBJ1-4, the V gene TRBV28; D unclear. The CDR3 is made up of 17 amino acids. V shed 5 bases and J shed 3 bases, with 19 bases lying between them. Germline CDR1 reads MDHEN; CDR2 reads SYDVKM. The DNA of the CDR3 is TGTGCCAGCAGTCCCTTCCTCCCGAGCGAAGCTAATGAAAAACTGTTTTTT. Translation gives CASSPFLPSEANEKLFF.

The genes are TRBV4-1 and TRBJ1-6; 7 nucleotides line up with TRBD1. The J segment lost 7 bases and the V segment lost 4 bases, leaving 10 bases of the junction unmatched. Looked up from germline, CDR1 is MGHRA and CDR2 is YSYEKL. There are 16 residues in the CDR3. CDR3 DNA sequence: TGCGCCAGCAGCCGCGGAACAGGGGTGGAAAATTCACCCCTCCACTTT. Its translation is CASSRGTGVENSPLHF.

J is TRBJ1-2 and V is TRBV5-5; the match to TRBD1 covers 7 bases. The CDR3 runs 16 residues. CDR1 SGHKS and CDR2 YYEKEE come from the germline V gene (reference sequence). The J segment lost 6 bases and the V segment lost 3 bases, leaving 14 bases of the junction unmatched. As DNA, the CDR3 is TGTGCCAGCAGCTCGATTCGCGGGGACAGAGCCCATGGCTACACCTTC. This translates into CASSSIRGDRAHGYTF.

V gene TRBV6-5 combines with J gene TRBJ2-7, with a weak D call TRBD1 (5 bases). The CDR3 is made up of 15 amino acids. Trimming stripped 9 bases from V and 3 bases from J, with 21 bases between. Germline CDR1 MNHEY, CDR2 SVGAGI. This CDR3 reads CASKPRTPNGYEQYF. CDR3 nucleotide sequence: TGTGCCAGTAAACCCAGGACACCAAATGGCTACGAGCAGTACTTC.

This chain links TRBV4-3 with TRBJ1-6, with TRBD1 as a possible D gene (6 bases). Germline CDR1 and CDR2: LGHNA and YSLEER. The length of the CDR3 is 18 residues. V was cut by 3 bases and J by 10 bases, with 25 bases left in between. The CDR3 protein is CASSHQGPGGSTSSPLHF. In nucleotides, the CDR3 is TGCGCCAGCAGCCACCAGGGGCCTGGCGGCTCCACCAGCTCACCCCTCCACTTT.

The J gene is TRBJ1-1, the V gene TRBV10-1, with TRBD1 matching over 8 bases. The CDR3 covers 13 residues. V was clipped by 6 bases and J by 4 bases; unmatched bases: 4. CDR1 is WNHNN, CDR2 SYGVQD, per germline (reference sequence). The CDR3 sequence is CASSDRGPTEAFF. The DNA of the CDR3 is TGCGCCAGCAGCGACAGGGGTCCCACTGAAGCTTTCTTT.

The chain uses TRBV28 and TRBJ1-2; weak D call: TRBD1 (6 bases). The germline V gene encodes CDR1 MDHEN and CDR2 SYDVKM. The CDR3 has 14 residues. Trimming took 6 bases from V and 4 from J, leaving 15 bases between them. CDR3 sequence (DNA): TGTGCCAGCAGCCCGAGGACAGTATTCTATGGCTACACCTTC. It translates to CASSPRTVFYGYTF.

The chain has TRBV5-6 and TRBJ2-1; D perhaps matches TRBD1 (5 bases). The CDR3 loop spans 14 amino acids. Per the germline V gene, CDR1 is SGHDT and CDR2 is YYEEEE. With 0 bases removed from V and 2 bases from J, the gap between germline ends came to 6 bases. The CDR3 DNA reads TGTGCCAGCAGCTTGGACAGGCCCTACAATGAGCAGTTCTTC. The encoded protein is CASSLDRPYNEQFF.

The rearrangement uses TRBV5-8 and TRBJ1-1; possible D gene TRBD1, 6 bases. The CDR3 covers 17 residues. V lost 3 bases and J 4 bases, leaving 22 bases between the germline ends. Germline CDR1 SGHTS, CDR2 YDEGEE. CDR3 sequence reads: CASSSPRRRGGSTEAFF. The CDR3 DNA follows: TGTGCCAGCAGCTCTCCCCGAAGAAGGGGGGGGTCCACTGAAGCTTTCTTT.

This chain connects TRBV27 to TRBJ1-2, with 7 bases matching TRBD1. Germline V lookup: CDR1 MNHEY, CDR2 SMNVEV (reference sequence). Losses at the gene ends were 6 bases for V and 8 bases for J; bases not matched to a gene: 15. This CDR3 has 15 amino acids. The CDR3 sequence: CASSLTPGGQEGYTF. The CDR3, as DNA: TGTGCCAGCAGCTTGACCCCCGGCGGACAGGAGGGCTACACCTTC.

The V call is TRBV4-3, the J call TRBJ1-2, with TRBD1 as a possible D gene (6 bases). The ends were cut back, 0 bases at V and 3 bases at J, with 14 bases in the middle. The CDR3 loop spans 16 amino acids. CDR1 is LGHNA, CDR2 YSLEER, per germline. CDR3 sequence (DNA): TGCGCCAGCAGCCAAGAGGAGAGCAGACAGGACTATGGCTACACCTTC. Protein sequence: CASSQEESRQDYGYTF.

The genes are TRBV27 and TRBJ1-1; 9 nucleotides match TRBD1. The germline CDR1 and CDR2 sequences are MNHEY and SMNVEV (reference sequence). The CDR3 runs to 16 residues. V shed 5 bases, J shed 0 bases, and the junction held 7 bases outside the gene matches. The CDR3 region has the DNA TGTGCCAGCAGTACAACACAGGGGGCCGTGAACACTGAAGCTTTCTTT. This encodes CASSTTQGAVNTEAFF.